This T cell receptor beta chain is drawn from a study of PD-L1 blockade in urothelial cancer (dated by TCRdb to between 2016 and 2019). Broadly, across the study: Every patient began therapy in 2014 and was given atezolizumab 1,200 mg intravenously every 3 weeks. Twenty-five of 29 patients were males with bladder-origin urothelial cancer, and about 65% of the 29 reported a prior smoking history. An ECOG performance status of 0 or 1 was recorded for the patients, and 0 to 3 prior chemotherapy regimens had been received by the patients. Blood samples were analyzed at 3 weeks after treatment start (second dose) and at 6 weeks after treatment start. Blood samples gave a median of about 130,000 T cells and approximately 80,000 unique TCRs, with a median clonality of roughly 0.08. An exploratory multi-omic analysis was conducted of the somatic, immune and clinical correlates of response to PD-L1 blockade with atezolizumab in urothelial cancer. TCR sequencing covered pretreatment tumor samples and matched, serially collected peripheral blood taken before and after atezolizumab treatment. Progression-free survival longer than 6 months counted as durable clinical benefit, and TCR features were additionally tested against both progression-free and overall survival. In the same patients, pretreatment tumors underwent whole exome sequencing and RNA sequencing in addition to TCR sequencing. Durable clinical benefit was achieved by nine patients and was not achieved by 20 patients. Pretreatment blood TCR-seq was available for 27 to 30 patients, at least one posttreatment blood collection was obtained for around 25 patients, and tumor TCR-seq was available for around 25 patients.

Synthetic TCR analog templates were spiked into each PCR to estimate absolute template abundance from read counts. The immunoSEQ assay used bias-controlled V and J gene primers to amplify TCRbeta CDR3 regions from genomic DNA. Rearranged TCRbeta segments were sequenced at approximately 20X coverage. In the paper's pipeline: Clustering was used to correct sequencing errors, and CDR3s were annotated against IMGT so that V, D and J genes could be assigned. Out-of-frame and stop-codon sequences were excluded, and only productive TCRbeta rearrangements were used in downstream analyses. Clonality was computed as one minus Shannon entropy normalized by the log of the number of unique productive sequences. Fisher's exact test with Benjamini-Hochberg correction, using a cutoff of adjusted p below 0.01, was how clones that differed between time points or between blood and tumor were identified. TCRdb obtained this table from immuneACCESS and retained in-frame rearrangements with V and J assigned. These tables miss some clones; where compared with another copy, unresolved V genes account for less than half of the shortfall, and the remainder is unexplained. V, J and clone size reflect that table, while D and trimming were determined from the DNA. Counted in this sample were 30,000 to 35,000 clones; 84% of them appeared once. The biggest ten clones account for about 15% of the sample.

Relative to germline, V is 3 bases shorter and J is 5 bases shorter, with 8 bases between their ends. CDR1 and CDR2 are drawn from the germline V gene (reference sequence): LNHDA, SQIVND. The CDR3 goes from the cysteine to the phenylalanine over 13 residues. Only CDR3 DNA remains: 39 bases, in frame from the first base. What the research found in general, with its limitations: Patients with durable benefit showed greater expansion of tumor-associated TCR clones in peripheral blood 3 weeks after starting treatment (n ≈ 20, p = 0.022). Because the sample size was small (n ≈ 27) and many exploratory analyses were performed, the results are intended to be hypothesis-generating. A pretreatment peripheral blood TCR clonality below the median was linked to improved progression-free and overall survival.

What the time point label conveys for this sample: pretreatment peripheral blood. A total of 25 to 35 patients with locally advanced or metastatic urothelial carcinoma, treated at Memorial Sloan Kettering on a trial protocol, made up the cohort. Peripheral blood mononuclear cells were collected pretreatment and during treatment, with between 1 and 8 total time points per patient. The Qiagen DNeasy Blood extraction kit was used to purify genomic DNA from total PBMCs and from tumor samples. PBMCs were collected pretreatment and during treatment, and were isolated and stored as previously described. This clone has more than one count but fewer than ten. No cognate antigen has been identified for it. Base qualities are missing; no much larger clone stands one base away.

The chain is assembled from TRBV19 and TRBJ1-5; D gene: possibly TRBD1, on 5 matching bases. This sample comprised PBMCs, obtained around atezolizumab (anti-PD-L1) treatment. The origin of this receptor is a man aged 55 to 69 with urothelial cancer. The encoded CDR3 is CASSMDKDQPQHF. The DNA sequence is TGTGCCAGTAGTATGGACAAGGATCAGCCCCAGCATTTT.